The 27 T cell receptor beta chains listed next were all sequenced from one sample in a study of blood T cell repertoires in COVID-19. The table came from immunoSEQ multiplex PCR; TCRdb's copy has only in-frame clones and leaves some out. The profile shows just over 90,000 clones, 85% to 90% of them singletons. The sample comprised peripheral blood. Every receptor here comes from a human donor with active COVID-19. The donor label of this sample is uncertain.

By its share, this clone is medium-sized. This chain joins TRBV7-2 and TRBJ2-7; 11 bases agree with TRBD1. The germline V gene has CDR1 SGHTA and CDR2 FQGNSA. V lost 4 bases to trimming and J lost 7 bases; unmatched junction nucleotides: 9. The CDR3 has 15 amino acids. For the CDR3, the DNA is TGTGCCAGCAGCTGGGGACAGGGGGACGAAAGTGAGCAGTACTTC. It encodes CASSWGQGDESEQYF.

J is TRBJ1-2 and V is TRBV11-2; 8 positions agree with TRBD1. Germline CDR1 and CDR2: SGHAT and FQNNGV. Trimming cost V 4 bases and J 7 bases; bases outside gene matches: 11. The CDR3 runs to 15 residues. The CDR3 loop reads CASSSNRGFALGYTF. The CDR3 DNA follows: TGTGCCAGCAGCTCAAACAGGGGGTTTGCCCTTGGCTACACCTTC.

This clone has only one observation. J is TRBJ2-2 and V is TRBV6-2 or TRBV6-3; TRBD1 matches 11 bases. The CDR3 is 16 residues long. The junction had 3 bases not matched to a gene; V was cut back by 6 bases and J by 0 bases. Germline values: CDR1 MNHEY, CDR2 SVGEGT. The CDR3 is CASSSGQGANTGELFF. CDR3 in DNA: TGTGCCAGCAGCTCGGGACAGGGGGCGAACACCGGGGAGCTGTTTTTT.

The J gene is TRBJ2-7, the V gene TRBV13; TRBD1 matches at 10 bases. Germline V gene lookup returns CDR1 PRHDT and CDR2 FYEKMQ (reference sequence). Trimming cost V 5 bases and J 0 bases; bases outside gene matches: 4. This CDR3 contains 15 residues. In nucleotides, the CDR3 is TGTGCCAGCAGCCAAAGGACAGGGGGCTCCTACGAGCAGTACTTC. The encoded protein is CASSQRTGGSYEQYF.

This rearrangement joins TRBV28 to TRBJ1-6; D gene ambiguous. Germline V lookup: CDR1 MDHEN, CDR2 SYDVKM. V was cut by 5 bases and J by 9 bases, with 8 bases left in between. The CDR3 covers 12 residues. The CDR3 DNA reads TGTGCCAGCAGTACTACTCGTTCACCCCTCCACTTT. This encodes CASSTTRSPLHF.

The DNA of the CDR3 is TGTGCCACCAGTGATCCGACGGGGGGACGAATCTACGAGCAGTACTTC. This codes for CATSDPTGGRIYEQYF. The rearrangement joins TRBV24-1 to TRBJ2-7, with 7 bases identical to TRBD2. Germline lookup yields CDR1 KGHDR and CDR2 SFDVKD. V shed 3 bases, J shed 3 bases, and the junction held 10 bases outside the gene matches. The CDR3 is 16 amino acids.

The CDR3 here is CASSFGVSYEQYF. CDR3 coding DNA: TGTGCCAGCAGCTTCGGGGTCTCCTACGAGCAGTACTTC. The chain employs TRBV3-1 (or the pseudogene TRBV3-2) and TRBJ2-7, with D perhaps TRBD2 (5 bases). Trimming left V 5 bases short and J 0 bases short, with 8 bases between. CDR3 size: 13 residues. CDR1 and CDR2 from the germline V gene are LGHDT and YNNKEL (reference sequence).

The rearrangement links TRBV29-1 to TRBJ2-3; 13 bases match TRBD2. There are 15 residues in the CDR3. V lost 1 base and J lost 5; bases outside the gene matches: 3. Germline values: CDR1 SQVTM, CDR2 ANQGSEA. The CDR3 coding sequence is TGCAGCGTTGAAGCCCGGACTAGCGGGGGAGATACGCAGTATTTT. Protein product: CSVEARTSGGDTQYF.

The chain joins TRBV5-1 to TRBJ1-2; D unclear. The CDR3 consists of 12 residues. Germline V CDR1 and CDR2: SGHRS, YFSETQ. V lost 4 bases, J lost 2 bases, and 6 bases lay in between. CDR3 amino acids: CASSLNNYGYTF. In DNA form, the CDR3 reads TGCGCCAGCAGCCTAAACAACTATGGCTACACCTTC.

The V call is TRBV4-3, the J call TRBJ2-1; D ambiguous. This CDR3 is 13 amino acids long. V gave up 1 base and J gave up 2 bases, with 3 bases separating them. Per the germline V gene, CDR1 is LGHNA and CDR2 is YSLEER. In DNA form, the CDR3 reads TGCGCCAGCAGCCAAGGGCCCTACAATGAGCAGTTCTTC. Translating gives CASSQGPYNEQFF.

By frequency in the sample, this clone is medium-sized. The rearrangement uses TRBV29-1 and TRBJ1-2; 9 positions match TRBD1. V dropped 6 bases and J dropped 8; count of bases not matched to a gene: 7. The germline CDR1 and CDR2 sequences are SQVTM and ANQGSEA. CDR3 length: 12 residues. The CDR3 sequence is CSVVGQGGGYTF. CDR3 nucleotide sequence: TGCAGCGTGGTGGGACAGGGAGGAGGCTACACCTTC.

This clone was counted only a few times. V usage is TRBV7-8 and J usage is TRBJ2-1; 9 nucleotides align to TRBD2. The CDR3 has 16 residues. Germline CDR1 SGHVS, CDR2 FQNEAQ. The J segment lost 8 bases and the V segment lost 4 bases, leaving 12 bases of the junction unmatched. CDR3 protein: CASSSKPGLAVHEQFF. CDR3 sequence (DNA): TGTGCCAGCAGCTCAAAACCGGGACTAGCAGTTCATGAGCAGTTCTTC.

The rearrangement uses TRBV2 and TRBJ2-2; the D is unclear. The CDR3 length is 12 residues. V gave up 6 bases and J gave up 3 bases, with 5 bases separating them. From germline, CDR1 is SNHLY and CDR2 FYNNEI. The CDR3 DNA reads TGTGCCAGCAGGGCTTACACCGGGGAGCTGTTTTTT. It yields the protein CASRAYTGELFF.

The J gene is TRBJ2-3, the V gene TRBV4-3, with 14 nucleotides matching TRBD2. CDR3 size: 17 residues. Germline CDR1 LGHNA, CDR2 YSLEER. V shed 3 bases and J 1 base; nucleotides not matched to a gene: 3. The CDR3: CASSQRLAGGGTDTQYF. CDR3 nucleotides: TGCGCCAGCAGCCAGCGACTAGCGGGGGGGGGCACAGATACGCAGTATTTT.

The chain is built from TRBV9 and TRBJ2-7; 8 bases agree with TRBD1. The germline CDR1 and CDR2 sequences are SGDLS and YYNGEE. CDR3 length: 15 residues. Trimming removed 3 bases from V and 2 bases from J; junction bases left unmatched: 7. CDR3 amino acids: CASSGGTGDTYEQYF. DNA for the CDR3: TGTGCCAGCAGCGGGGGGACAGGCGACACCTACGAGCAGTACTTC.

The J gene is TRBJ2-3, the V gene TRBV7-9; 8 bases are a match to TRBD1. This CDR3 is built from 13 residues. Looked up from germline, CDR1 is SEHNR and CDR2 is FQNEAQ (reference sequence). The ends lost 9 bases at V and 2 bases at J; junction bases unmatched: 4. The CDR3 loop is CASEDRDTDTQYF. The CDR3 DNA sequence: TGTGCCAGTGAGGACAGGGACACAGATACGCAGTATTTT. The full variable domain, in which reference TRBV7-9 and TRBJ2-3 provide the parts outside the CDR3, is DTGVSQNPRHKITKRGQNVTFRCDPISEHNRLYWYRQTLGQGPEFLTYFQNEAQLEKSRLLSDRFSAERPKGSFSTLEIQRTEQGDSAMYLCASEDRDTDTQYFGPGTRLTVL.

The chain recombines TRBV4-1 with TRBJ1-2; 9 positions agree with TRBD1. Germline V gene sequence: CDR1 MGHRA, CDR2 YSYEKL. This CDR3 contains 15 residues. With 1 base clipped from V and 2 bases from J, the junction kept 2 bases outside the gene matches. CDR3 amino acids: CASSQAGQGNYGYTF. The CDR3 bases are TGCGCCAGCAGCCAAGCAGGACAGGGGAACTATGGCTACACCTTC.

This chain links TRBV6-1 with TRBJ1-5; D is perhaps TRBD1 (6 bases). The length of the CDR3 is 17 residues. Germline CDR1 MNHNS, CDR2 SASEGT. The ends were cut back, 1 base at V and 0 bases at J, with 13 bases in the middle. CDR3 bases: TGTGCCAGCAGTGAAGGGGGGGGCAAATATAGCAATCAGCCCCAGCATTTT. Protein: CASSEGGGKYSNQPQHF.

This clone was observed once. Written as DNA, the CDR3 is TGTGCCAGCAGTCCTAGACTAGCGGGGGCTTACAATGAGCAGTTCTTC. Its translation is CASSPRLAGAYNEQFF. The rearrangement uses TRBV9 and TRBJ2-1; 12 nucleotides match TRBD2. The CDR3 covers 16 residues. Germline CDR1 reads SGDLS; CDR2 reads YYNGEE. The V and J ends lost 5 bases and 4 bases, in that order; junction bases with no gene match: 7.

This clone occurred a few times. The V and J genes are TRBV6-2 or TRBV6-3 and TRBJ2-1; 10 positions agree with TRBD2. Germline V gene lookup returns CDR1 MNHEY and CDR2 SVGEGT. Trimming took 1 base from V and 3 from J; bases not matched to a gene: 9. The CDR3 contains 18 residues. DNA of the CDR3: TGTGCCAGCAGTTACTTACCTCTAGCGGGGGCACTCTACAATGAGCAGTTCTTC. It codes for CASSYLPLAGALYNEQFF.

This CDR3 reads CSASLLFGDYYGYTF. DNA for the CDR3: TGCAGTGCTAGTCTTTTATTTGGGGACTACTATGGCTACACCTTC. This chain joins TRBV20-1 and TRBJ1-2, with D tentatively TRBD1 (5 bases). The V and J ends lost 3 bases and 3 bases respectively, with 17 bases between them. The germline V gene has CDR1 DFQATT and CDR2 SNEGSKA (reference sequence). CDR3 length equals 15 residues.

The rearrangement links TRBV7-6 to TRBJ2-1; 10 bases fit TRBD2. CDR1 and CDR2 (germline): SGHVS, FNYEAQ. This CDR3 comprises 16 residues. V lost 5 bases and J lost 4; bases outside the gene matches: 8. The CDR3 DNA reads TGTGCCAGCAGCACAGGCCCTAGCGGGGGTTACAATGAGCAGTTCTTC. Residues: CASSTGPSGGYNEQFF. The full variable domain, rest sourced from reference TRBV7-6 and TRBJ2-1, is GAGVSQSPRYKVTKRGQDVALRCDPISGHVSLYWYRQALGQGPEFLTYFNYEAQQDKSGLPNDRFSAERPEGSISTLTIQRTEQRDSAMYRCASSTGPSGGYNEQFFGPGTRLTVL.

V and J are TRBV19 and TRBJ2-2; D possibly corresponds to TRBD2 (6 bases). This CDR3 region has 16 residues. Trimming cost V 3 bases and J 0 bases, with 11 bases left between them. Germline V gene sequence: CDR1 LNHDA, CDR2 SQIVND (reference sequence). The CDR3 loop reads CASSMGGYANTGELFF. CDR3 nucleotides: TGTGCCAGTAGTATGGGGGGATATGCGAACACCGGGGAGCTGTTTTTT.

This clone has a single count. J is TRBJ2-5 and V is TRBV30; 8 bases match TRBD2. The germline CDR1 and CDR2 sequences are GTSNPN and SVGIG (reference sequence). CDR3 length equals 15 residues. Trimming took 0 bases from V and 4 from J; bases not matched to a gene: 7. The CDR3 DNA follows: TGTGCCTGGAGTGTACCCACGGGGGGGATAGAGACCCAGTACTTC. Translation gives CAWSVPTGGIETQYF.

The J gene is TRBJ2-7, the V gene TRBV19, with TRBD2 identical over 8 bases. V lost 5 bases and J lost 6; bases outside the gene matches: 9. Germline CDR1 and CDR2: LNHDA and SQIVND (reference sequence). The CDR3 extends over 14 amino acids. DNA for the CDR3: TGTGCCAGTAGTCCGGGACTAGATATTGGCGAGCAGTACTTC. Translation: CASSPGLDIGEQYF.

CDR3 sequence reads: CASSQRGGLAGVETQYF. CDR3 DNA: TGCGCCAGCAGCCAAAGGGGAGGTCTAGCGGGGGTTGAGACCCAGTACTTC. The chain joins TRBV4-3 to TRBJ2-5; 10 bases agree with TRBD2. From germline, CDR1 is LGHNA and CDR2 YSLEER. V was clipped by 2 bases and J by 5 bases; unmatched bases: 11. The CDR3 sequence is 17 residues long.

CDR3 in amino acids: CASSLTGLRGETQYF. CDR3 DNA: TGTGCCAGCAGCTTAACGGGACTAAGGGGGGAGACCCAGTACTTC. This chain joins TRBV7-3 and TRBJ2-5, with D perhaps TRBD2 (7 bases). The CDR3 has 15 amino acids. Germline CDR1 is SGHTA and CDR2 is FQGTGA. Trimming took off 0 bases at V and 5 bases at J, with 13 bases between the two ends.